This TCR beta chain was captured by sequencing in a study of control samples from healthy donors and cancer patients. V lost 7 bases to trimming and J lost 4 bases, with 11 bases between them. Germline lookup yields CDR1 WSHSY and CDR2 SAAADI. The CDR3 is 13 amino acids. Libraries were prepared by immunoSEQ multiplex PCR; TCRdb keeps only in-frame clonotypes and omits some of them. In the table there are under 130,000 clones, around 88% of which are singletons. This sequence was found in a man aged 55-75 years with lung cancer. This chain connects TRBV10-2 to TRBJ1-5; weak D call: TRBD1 (5 bases). The sequenced sample was PBMCs. The CDR3 spells CASTRDSNQPQHF. CDR3 nucleotides: TGCGCCAGCACCAGGGATTCGAATCAGCCCCAGCATTTT.